The source of this TCR beta chain is a study of CD8 T cells in Susac syndrome. The CDR3 loop spans 15 amino acids. With 7 bases removed from V and 5 bases from J, the gap between germline ends came to 20 bases. The germline gives CDR1 LNHDA, CDR2 SQIVND (reference sequence). From blood CD8+ and CD4+ T cells, the TCR beta chain was sequenced. In contrast to the negatively isolated CD8+ and CD4+ T cells, TEMRA cells were FACS-enriched. A quantity of roughly 0.5 to 1 ug RNA underwent reverse transcription using random hexamers. An immunoSEQ multiplex PCR amplified TCR beta CDR3 over 54 Vbeta and 13 Jbeta. TCRdb ran MiXCR on the immunoSEQ multiplex PCR reads and lists one entry per CDR3 protein. The sample lists fewer than 150,000 distinct CDR3 sequences; approximately 89% were seen once.

V gene TRBV19 combines with J gene TRBJ1-1, with a tentative D call TRBD1 (5 bases). The sequence derives from a human donor with multiple sclerosis. Sequences were obtained from CD8+ T cells from PBMCs. Written as DNA, the CDR3 is TGTGCCAGTATCATAACCGGGGGGAGCCTTACTGAAGCTTTCTTT. Amino acids: CASIITGGSLTEAFF.